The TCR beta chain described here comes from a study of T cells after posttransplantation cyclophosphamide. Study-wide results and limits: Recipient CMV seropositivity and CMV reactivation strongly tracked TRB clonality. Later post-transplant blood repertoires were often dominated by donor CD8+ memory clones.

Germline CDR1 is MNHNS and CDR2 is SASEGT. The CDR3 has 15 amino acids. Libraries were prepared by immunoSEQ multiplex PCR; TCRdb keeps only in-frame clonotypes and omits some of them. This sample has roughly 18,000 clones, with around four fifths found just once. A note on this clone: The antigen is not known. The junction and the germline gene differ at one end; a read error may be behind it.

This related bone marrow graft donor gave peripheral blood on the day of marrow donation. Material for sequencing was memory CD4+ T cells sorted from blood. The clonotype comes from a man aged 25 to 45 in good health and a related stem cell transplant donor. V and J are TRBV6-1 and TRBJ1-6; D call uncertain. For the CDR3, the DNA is TGTGCCAGCAGTGAAGTGGGCAGGACTAATTCCCCCCTCCACTTT. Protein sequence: CASSEVGRTNSPLHF.